A selection of T cell receptor beta chains follows, all from one sample in a study of shared clonotypes between healthy human individuals. Sequencing used immunoSEQ multiplex PCR; TCRdb keeps in-frame clones, though not all of them. The repertoire includes approximately 1.9 million clones, around 95% of them detected once, and roughly 1.7% sits in the top ten. The specimen was naive CD8+ T cells from PBMCs. Receptors were obtained from a young man in good health. Some clones in this sample may be carry-over from other donors' samples. Each CDR3 is given without its conserved first and last residue.

J gene: TRBJ2-7
CDR3 length: 12
V gene: TRBV5-6
CDR3 protein: ASTLLRASGEQY

J gene: TRBJ1-4
CDR3 length: 17
V gene: TRBV4-3
CDR3 protein: ASSRLTRVKAAGSEKLF

J gene: TRBJ1-1
CDR3 length: 14
V gene: TRBV5-1
CDR3 protein: ASSLHGGLSNTEAF

J gene: TRBJ2-7
CDR3 length: 14
V gene: TRBV6-4
CDR3 protein: ASTIQGREDSYEQY

J gene: TRBJ2-3
CDR3 length: 14
V gene: TRBV6-5
CDR3 protein: ASSYYGQGAADTQY

J gene: TRBJ1-5
CDR3 length: 11
V gene: TRBV28
CDR3 protein: ASAVIGNQPQH

J gene: TRBJ2-5
CDR3 length: 16
V gene: TRBV11-2
CDR3 protein: ASSLYFLGLALQETQY

J gene: TRBJ2-2
CDR3 length: 13
V gene: TRBV28
CDR3 protein: ASSVRRGNTGELF

J gene: TRBJ2-7
CDR3 length: 13
V gene: TRBV27
CDR3 protein: ASSYTGLTIYEQY

J gene: TRBJ1-1
CDR3 length: 15
V gene: TRBV29-1
CDR3 protein: SAQGTGRQVPDTEAF

J gene: TRBJ1-6
CDR3 length: 13
V gene: TRBV5-6
CDR3 protein: ASSLATGTNSPLH

J gene: TRBJ2-5
CDR3 length: 11
V gene: TRBV25-1
CDR3 protein: AAASAGVETQY

J gene: TRBJ2-2
CDR3 length: 12
V gene: TRBV10-3
CDR3 protein: AIPGLGATGELF

J gene: TRBJ1-5
CDR3 length: 14
V gene: TRBV7-9
CDR3 protein: ASSSDRVGSNQPQH

J gene: TRBJ2-1
CDR3 length: 14
V gene: TRBV7-9
CDR3 protein: ASSSLLAETYNEQF

J gene: TRBJ2-3
CDR3 length: 9
V gene: TRBV29-1
CDR3 protein: SVEGTDTQY

J gene: TRBJ2-2
CDR3 length: 13
V gene: TRBV4-1
CDR3 protein: ASSQGLRGAGELF

J gene: TRBJ2-2
CDR3 length: 16
V gene: TRBV27
CDR3 protein: ASSFISGGFFQTGELF

J gene: TRBJ2-1
CDR3 length: 16
V gene: TRBV5-1
CDR3 protein: ASSLDMELAGSYNEQF

J gene: TRBJ1-4
CDR3 length: 10
V gene: TRBV25-1
CDR3 protein: ASSWTGEKLF

J gene: TRBJ2-7
CDR3 length: 13
V gene: TRBV6-5
CDR3 protein: ASSPRTGSPYEQY

J gene: TRBJ2-3
CDR3 length: 15
V gene: TRBV7-9
CDR3 protein: ASSQTRGVGSTDTQY

J gene: TRBJ1-1
CDR3 length: 12
V gene: TRBV5-6
CDR3 protein: ASTTPRSNTEAF

J gene: TRBJ2-5
CDR3 length: 15
V gene: TRBV4-1
CDR3 protein: ASSLVQREGPQETQY